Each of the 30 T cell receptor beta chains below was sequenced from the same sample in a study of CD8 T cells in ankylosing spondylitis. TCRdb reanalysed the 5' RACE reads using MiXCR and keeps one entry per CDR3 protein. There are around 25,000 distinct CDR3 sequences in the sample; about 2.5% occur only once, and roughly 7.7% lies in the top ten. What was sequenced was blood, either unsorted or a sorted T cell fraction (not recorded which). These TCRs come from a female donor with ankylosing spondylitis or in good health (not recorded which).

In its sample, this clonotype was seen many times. CDR3 sequence reads: CASSGGTGANSPLHF. CDR3 coding DNA: TGTGCCAGCAGCGGAGGGACAGGGGCCAATTCACCCCTCCACTTT. The chain is built from TRBV9 and TRBJ1-6, with 10 bases lining up with TRBD1. This CDR3 is built from 15 residues. V was clipped by 3 bases and J by 7 bases; unmatched bases: 4. Germline loops: CDR1 SGDLS, CDR2 YYNGEE.

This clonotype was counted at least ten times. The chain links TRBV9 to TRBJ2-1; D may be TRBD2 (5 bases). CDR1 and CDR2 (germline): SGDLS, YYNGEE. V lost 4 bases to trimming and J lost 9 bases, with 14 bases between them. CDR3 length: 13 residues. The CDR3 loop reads CASSTGDSGEQFF. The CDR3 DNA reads TGTGCCAGCAGCACCGGGGATTCGGGTGAGCAGTTCTTC.

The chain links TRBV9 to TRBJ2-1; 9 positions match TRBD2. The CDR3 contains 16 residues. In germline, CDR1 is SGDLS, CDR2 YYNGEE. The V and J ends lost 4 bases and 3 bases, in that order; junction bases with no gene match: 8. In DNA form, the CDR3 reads TGTGCCAGCAGCAAATCGACTAGCGGCCACTACAATGAGCAGTTCTTC. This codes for CASSKSTSGHYNEQFF.

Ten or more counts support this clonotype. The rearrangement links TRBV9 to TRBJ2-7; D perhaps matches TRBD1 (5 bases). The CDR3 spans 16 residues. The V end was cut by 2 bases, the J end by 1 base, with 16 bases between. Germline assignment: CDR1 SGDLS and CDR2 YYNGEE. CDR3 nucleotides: TGTGCCAGCAGCGTTACCGTCAGGGCCTCTTCCTACGAGCAGTACTTC. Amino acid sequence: CASSVTVRASSYEQYF.

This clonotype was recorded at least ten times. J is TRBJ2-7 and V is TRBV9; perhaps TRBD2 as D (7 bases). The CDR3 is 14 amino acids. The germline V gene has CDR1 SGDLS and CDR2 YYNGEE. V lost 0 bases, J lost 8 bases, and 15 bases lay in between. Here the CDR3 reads CASSVEGGTGQQYF. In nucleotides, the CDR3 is TGTGCCAGCAGCGTAGAGGGGGGGACGGGACAGCAGTACTTC.

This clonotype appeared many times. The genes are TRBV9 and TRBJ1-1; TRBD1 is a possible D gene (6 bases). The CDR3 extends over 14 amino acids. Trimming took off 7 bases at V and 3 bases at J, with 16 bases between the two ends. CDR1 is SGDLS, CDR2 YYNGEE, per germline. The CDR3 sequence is CASRAGVMDTEAFF. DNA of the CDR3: TGTGCCAGCCGGGCAGGGGTTATGGACACTGAAGCTTTCTTT. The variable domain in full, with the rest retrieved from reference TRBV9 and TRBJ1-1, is DSGVTQTPKHLITATGQRVTLRCSPRSGDLSVYWYQQSLDQGLQFLIQYYNGEERAKGNILERFSAQQFPDLHSELNLSSLELGDSALYFCASRAGVMDTEAFFGQGTRLTVV.

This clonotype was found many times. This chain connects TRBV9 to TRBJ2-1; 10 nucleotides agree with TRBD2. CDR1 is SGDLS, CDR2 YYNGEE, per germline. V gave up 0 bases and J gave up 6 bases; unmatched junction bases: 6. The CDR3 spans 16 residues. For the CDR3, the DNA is TGTGCCAGCAGCGTAGTTTCTAGCGGGAGACTCAATGAGCAGTTCTTC. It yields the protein CASSVVSSGRLNEQFF.

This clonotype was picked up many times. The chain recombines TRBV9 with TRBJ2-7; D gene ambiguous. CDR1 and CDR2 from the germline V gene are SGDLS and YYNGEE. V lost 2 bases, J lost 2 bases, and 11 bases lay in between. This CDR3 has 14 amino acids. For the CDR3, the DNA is TGTGCCAGCAGCGTGAGCTGGTCCGCCTACGAGCAGTACTTC. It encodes CASSVSWSAYEQYF. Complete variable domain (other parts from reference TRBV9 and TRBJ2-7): DSGVTQTPKHLITATGQRVTLRCSPRSGDLSVYWYQQSLDQGLQFLIQYYNGEERAKGNILERFSAQQFPDLHSELNLSSLELGDSALYFCASSVSWSAYEQYFGPGTRLTVT.

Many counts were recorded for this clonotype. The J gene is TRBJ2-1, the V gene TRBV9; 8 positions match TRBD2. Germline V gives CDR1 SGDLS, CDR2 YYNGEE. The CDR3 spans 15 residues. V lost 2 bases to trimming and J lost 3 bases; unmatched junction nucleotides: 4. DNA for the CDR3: TGTGCCAGCAGCGTTGGCGGGGGGAACTACAATGAGCAGTTCTTC. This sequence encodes CASSVGGGNYNEQFF.

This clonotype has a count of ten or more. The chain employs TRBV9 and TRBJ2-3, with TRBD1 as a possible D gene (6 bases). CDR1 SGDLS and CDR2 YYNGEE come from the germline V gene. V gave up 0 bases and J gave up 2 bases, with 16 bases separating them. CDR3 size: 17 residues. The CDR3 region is CASSVGGGTGFTDTQYF. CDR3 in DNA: TGTGCCAGCAGCGTAGGAGGGGGTACGGGATTCACAGATACGCAGTATTTT.

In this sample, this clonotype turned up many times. This chain's CDR3 is CASSKQRGFRDNEQFF. In nucleotides, the CDR3 is TGTGCCAGCAGCAAACAGCGGGGGTTCAGGGACAATGAGCAGTTCTTC. The chain couples TRBV21-1 to TRBJ2-1; the table assigns TRBD2, which was not confirmed against the DNA. TRBV21-1 is a documented pseudogene. This CDR3 is built from 16 residues.

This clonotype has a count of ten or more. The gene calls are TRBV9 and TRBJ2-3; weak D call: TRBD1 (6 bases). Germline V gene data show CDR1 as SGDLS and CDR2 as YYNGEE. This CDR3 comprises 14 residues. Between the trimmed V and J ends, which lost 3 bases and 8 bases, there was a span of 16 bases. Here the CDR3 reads CASSARDTLGTQYF. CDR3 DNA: TGTGCCAGCAGCGCCCGGGACACCCTAGGTACGCAGTATTTT.

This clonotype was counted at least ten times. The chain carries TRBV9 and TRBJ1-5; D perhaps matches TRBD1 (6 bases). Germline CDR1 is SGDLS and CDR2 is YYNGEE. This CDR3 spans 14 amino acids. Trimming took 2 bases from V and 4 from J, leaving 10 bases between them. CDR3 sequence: CASSVGHPNQPQHF. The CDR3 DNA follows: TGTGCCAGCAGCGTGGGACACCCTAATCAGCCCCAGCATTTT.

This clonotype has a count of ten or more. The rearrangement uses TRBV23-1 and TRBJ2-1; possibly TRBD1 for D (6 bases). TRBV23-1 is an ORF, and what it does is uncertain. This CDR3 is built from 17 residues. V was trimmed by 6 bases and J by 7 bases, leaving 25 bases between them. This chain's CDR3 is CASRLKSGVGSRNEQFF. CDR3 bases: TGCGCCAGCAGGCTCAAGTCAGGGGTTGGGTCGAGGAATGAGCAGTTCTTC.

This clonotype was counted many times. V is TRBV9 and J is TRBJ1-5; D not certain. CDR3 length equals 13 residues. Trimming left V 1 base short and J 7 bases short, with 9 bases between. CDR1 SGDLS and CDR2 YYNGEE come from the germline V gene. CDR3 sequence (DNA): TGTGCCAGCAGCGTATCCCCGGAACAGCCCCAGCATTTT. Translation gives CASSVSPEQPQHF.

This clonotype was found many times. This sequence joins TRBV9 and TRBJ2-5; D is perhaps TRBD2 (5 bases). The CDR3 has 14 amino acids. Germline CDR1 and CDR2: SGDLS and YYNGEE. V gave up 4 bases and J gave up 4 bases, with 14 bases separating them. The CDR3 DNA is TGTGCCAGCAGCCCGGAGGTGGATCGAGAGACCCAGTACTTC. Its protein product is CASSPEVDRETQYF.

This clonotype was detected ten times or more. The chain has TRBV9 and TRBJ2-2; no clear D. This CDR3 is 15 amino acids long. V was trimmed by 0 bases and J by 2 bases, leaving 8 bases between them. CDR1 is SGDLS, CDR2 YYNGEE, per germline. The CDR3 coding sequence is TGTGCCAGCAGCGTAGAGTACCAAAACACCGGGGAGCTGTTTTTT. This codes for CASSVEYQNTGELFF. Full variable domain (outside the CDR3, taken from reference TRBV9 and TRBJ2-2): DSGVTQTPKHLITATGQRVTLRCSPRSGDLSVYWYQQSLDQGLQFLIQYYNGEERAKGNILERFSAQQFPDLHSELNLSSLELGDSALYFCASSVEYQNTGELFFGEGSRLTVL.

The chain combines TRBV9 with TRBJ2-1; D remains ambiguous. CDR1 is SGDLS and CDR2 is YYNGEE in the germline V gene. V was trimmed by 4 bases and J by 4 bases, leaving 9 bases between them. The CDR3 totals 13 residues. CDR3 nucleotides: TGTGCCAGCAGCAGAACTGAGTACAATGAGCAGTTCTTC. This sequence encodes CASSRTEYNEQFF. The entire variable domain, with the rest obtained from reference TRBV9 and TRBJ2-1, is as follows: DSGVTQTPKHLITATGQRVTLRCSPRSGDLSVYWYQQSLDQGLQFLIQYYNGEERAKGNILERFSAQQFPDLHSELNLSSLELGDSALYFCASSRTEYNEQFFGPGTRLTVL.

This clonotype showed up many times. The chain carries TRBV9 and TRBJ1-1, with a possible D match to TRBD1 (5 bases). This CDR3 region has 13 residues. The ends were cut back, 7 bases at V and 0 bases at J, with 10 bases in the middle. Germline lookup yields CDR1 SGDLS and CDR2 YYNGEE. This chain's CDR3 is CASARGVNTEAFF. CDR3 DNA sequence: TGTGCCAGCGCGCGGGGGGTGAACACTGAAGCTTTCTTT.

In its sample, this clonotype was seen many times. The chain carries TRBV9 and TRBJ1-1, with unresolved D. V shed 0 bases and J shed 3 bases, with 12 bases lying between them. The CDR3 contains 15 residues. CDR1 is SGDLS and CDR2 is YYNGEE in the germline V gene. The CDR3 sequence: CASSVGGTGHTEAFF. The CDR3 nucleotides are TGTGCCAGCAGCGTAGGCGGCACGGGCCACACTGAAGCTTTCTTT.

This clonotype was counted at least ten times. The DNA of the CDR3 is TGTGCCAGCAGCGTATTGGACCTCCCCCAAGAGACCCAGTACTTC. Translation gives CASSVLDLPQETQYF. The chain links TRBV9 to TRBJ2-5; D remains ambiguous. CDR1 and CDR2 from the germline V gene are SGDLS and YYNGEE. The ends were cut back, 1 base at V and 1 base at J, with 11 bases in the middle. The CDR3 is 15 residues long.

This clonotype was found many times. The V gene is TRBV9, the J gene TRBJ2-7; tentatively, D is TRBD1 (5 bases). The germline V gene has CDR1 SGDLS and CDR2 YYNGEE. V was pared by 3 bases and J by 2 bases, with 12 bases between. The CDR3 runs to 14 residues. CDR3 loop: CASSALDTTYEQYF. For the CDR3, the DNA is TGTGCCAGCAGCGCCCTGGACACGACCTACGAGCAGTACTTC.

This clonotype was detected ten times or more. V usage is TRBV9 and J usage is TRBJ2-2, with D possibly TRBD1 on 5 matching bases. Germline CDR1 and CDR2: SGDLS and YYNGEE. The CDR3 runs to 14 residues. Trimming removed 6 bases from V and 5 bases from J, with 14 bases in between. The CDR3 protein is CASKRAGQTGELFF. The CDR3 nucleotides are TGTGCCAGCAAAAGGGCAGGGCAGACCGGGGAGCTGTTTTTT.

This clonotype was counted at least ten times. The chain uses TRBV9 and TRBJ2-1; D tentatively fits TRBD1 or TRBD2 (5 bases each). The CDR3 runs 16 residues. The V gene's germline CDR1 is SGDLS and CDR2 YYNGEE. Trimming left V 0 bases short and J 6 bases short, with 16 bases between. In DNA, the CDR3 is TGTGCCAGCAGCGTAGGGGGCAGAATGGAGGTCAATGAGCAGTTCTTC. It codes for CASSVGGRMEVNEQFF. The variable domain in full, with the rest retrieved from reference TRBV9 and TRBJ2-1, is DSGVTQTPKHLITATGQRVTLRCSPRSGDLSVYWYQQSLDQGLQFLIQYYNGEERAKGNILERFSAQQFPDLHSELNLSSLELGDSALYFCASSVGGRMEVNEQFFGPGTRLTVL.

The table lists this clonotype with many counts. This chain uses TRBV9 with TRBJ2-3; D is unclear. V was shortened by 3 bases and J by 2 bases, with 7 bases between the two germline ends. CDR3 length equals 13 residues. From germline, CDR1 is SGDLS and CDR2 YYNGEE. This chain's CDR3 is CASSETFTDTQYF. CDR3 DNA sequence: TGTGCCAGCAGCGAGACTTTCACAGATACGCAGTATTTT.

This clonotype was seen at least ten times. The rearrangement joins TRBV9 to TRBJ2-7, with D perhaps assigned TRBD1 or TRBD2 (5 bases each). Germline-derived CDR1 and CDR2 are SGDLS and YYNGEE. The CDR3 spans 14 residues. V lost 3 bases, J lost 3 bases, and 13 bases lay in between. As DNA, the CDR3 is TGTGCCAGCAGCGCGAGCGAGGGGCACTACGAGCAGTACTTC. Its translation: CASSASEGHYEQYF. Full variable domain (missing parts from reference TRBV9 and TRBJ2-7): DSGVTQTPKHLITATGQRVTLRCSPRSGDLSVYWYQQSLDQGLQFLIQYYNGEERAKGNILERFSAQQFPDLHSELNLSSLELGDSALYFCASSASEGHYEQYFGPGTRLTVT.

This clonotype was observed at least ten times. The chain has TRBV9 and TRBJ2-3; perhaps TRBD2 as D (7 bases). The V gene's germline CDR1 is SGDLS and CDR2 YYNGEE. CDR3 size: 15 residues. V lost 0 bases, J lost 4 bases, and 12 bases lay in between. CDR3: CASSVDGGAADTQYF. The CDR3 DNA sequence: TGTGCCAGCAGCGTAGATGGGGGGGCCGCAGATACGCAGTATTTT.

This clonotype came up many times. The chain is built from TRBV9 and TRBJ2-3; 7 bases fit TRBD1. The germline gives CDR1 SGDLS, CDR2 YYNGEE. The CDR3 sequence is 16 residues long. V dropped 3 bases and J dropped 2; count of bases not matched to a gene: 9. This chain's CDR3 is CASSAVGTANTDTQYF. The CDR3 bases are TGTGCCAGCAGCGCAGTGGGGACAGCCAACACAGATACGCAGTATTTT. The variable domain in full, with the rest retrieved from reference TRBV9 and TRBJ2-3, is DSGVTQTPKHLITATGQRVTLRCSPRSGDLSVYWYQQSLDQGLQFLIQYYNGEERAKGNILERFSAQQFPDLHSELNLSSLELGDSALYFCASSAVGTANTDTQYFGPGTRLTVL.

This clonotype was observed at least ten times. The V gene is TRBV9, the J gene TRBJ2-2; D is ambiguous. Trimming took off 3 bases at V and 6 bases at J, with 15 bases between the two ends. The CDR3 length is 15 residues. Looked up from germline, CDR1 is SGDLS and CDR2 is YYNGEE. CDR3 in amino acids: CASSALVSGSGELFF. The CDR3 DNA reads TGTGCCAGCAGCGCCCTCGTTTCTGGCTCCGGGGAGCTGTTTTTT. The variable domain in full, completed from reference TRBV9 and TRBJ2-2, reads DSGVTQTPKHLITATGQRVTLRCSPRSGDLSVYWYQQSLDQGLQFLIQYYNGEERAKGNILERFSAQQFPDLHSELNLSSLELGDSALYFCASSALVSGSGELFFGEGSRLTVL.

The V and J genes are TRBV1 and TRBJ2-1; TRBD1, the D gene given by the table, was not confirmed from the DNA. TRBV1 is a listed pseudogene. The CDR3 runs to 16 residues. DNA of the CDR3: TGCACCAGCAGCCAAGATCACCCCCGGACGAACAATGAGCAGTTCTTC. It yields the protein CTSSQDHPRTNNEQFF.